This T cell receptor (beta chain) is from a study of monozygotic twins with inflammatory bowel disease. The germline V gene has CDR1 MNHEY and CDR2 SVGAGI. CDR3 length equals 15 residues. From the 5' RACE reads, TCRdb lists one entry per CDR3 protein and no DNA. The specimen's table records a few hundred thousand distinct CDR3 sequences. Sequencing was done on a sample of blood. The receptor was isolated from a human donor with ulcerative colitis or Crohn's disease, or a healthy co-twin of an affected twin (not recorded which). The V and J genes are TRBV6-5 and TRBJ2-6. CDR3 amino acids: CASSYAGSGANVLTF.